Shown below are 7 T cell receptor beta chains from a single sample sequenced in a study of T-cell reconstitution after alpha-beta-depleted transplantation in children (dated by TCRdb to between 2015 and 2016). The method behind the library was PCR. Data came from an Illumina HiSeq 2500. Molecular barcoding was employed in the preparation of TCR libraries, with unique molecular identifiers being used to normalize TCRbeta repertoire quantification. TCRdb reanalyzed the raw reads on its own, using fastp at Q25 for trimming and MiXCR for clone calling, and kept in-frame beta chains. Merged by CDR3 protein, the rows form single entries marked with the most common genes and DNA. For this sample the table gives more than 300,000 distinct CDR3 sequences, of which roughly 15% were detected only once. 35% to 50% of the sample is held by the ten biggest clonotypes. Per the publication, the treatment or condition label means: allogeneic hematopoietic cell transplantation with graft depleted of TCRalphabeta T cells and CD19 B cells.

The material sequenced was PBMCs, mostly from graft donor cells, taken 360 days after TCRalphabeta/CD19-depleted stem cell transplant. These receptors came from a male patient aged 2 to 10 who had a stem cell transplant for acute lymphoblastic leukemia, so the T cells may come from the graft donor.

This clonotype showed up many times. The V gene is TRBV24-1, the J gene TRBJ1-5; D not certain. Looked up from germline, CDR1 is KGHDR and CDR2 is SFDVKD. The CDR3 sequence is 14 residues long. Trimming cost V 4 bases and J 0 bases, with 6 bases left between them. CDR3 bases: TGTGCCACCAGTGAGAGGGATAGCAATCAGCCCCAGCATTTT. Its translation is CATSERDSNQPQHF.

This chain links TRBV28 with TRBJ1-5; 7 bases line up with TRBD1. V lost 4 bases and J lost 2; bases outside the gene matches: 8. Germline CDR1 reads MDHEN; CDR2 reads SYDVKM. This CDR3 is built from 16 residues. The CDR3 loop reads CASSWVHRGGNQPQHF. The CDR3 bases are TGTGCCAGCAGTTGGGTCCACAGGGGTGGCAATCAGCCCCAGCATTTT.

CDR3 nucleotides: TGTGCCAGCAGCTTACGGGCTTTCGGCACAGATACGCAGTATTTT. Encoded protein: CASSLRAFGTDTQYF. This chain joins TRBV7-9 and TRBJ2-3, with D hard to call. The germline V gene has CDR1 SEHNR and CDR2 FQNEAQ (reference sequence). Trimming pared 2 bases from V and 1 base from J, leaving 10 bases between. The CDR3 length is 15 residues. Full variable domain (outside the CDR3, taken from reference TRBV7-9 and TRBJ2-3): DTGVSQNPRHKITKRGQNVTFRCDPISEHNRLYWYRQTLGQGPEFLTYFQNEAQLEKSRLLSDRFSAERPKGSFSTLEIQRTEQGDSAMYLCASSLRAFGTDTQYFGPGTRLTVL.

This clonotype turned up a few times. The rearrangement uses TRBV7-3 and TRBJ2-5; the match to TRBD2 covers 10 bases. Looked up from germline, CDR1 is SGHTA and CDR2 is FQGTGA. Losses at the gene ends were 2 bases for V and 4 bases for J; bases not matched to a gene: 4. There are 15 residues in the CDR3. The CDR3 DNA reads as TGTGCCAGCAGCTTAGGACTAGCGGTAGGAGAGACCCAGTACTTC. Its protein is CASSLGLAVGETQYF.

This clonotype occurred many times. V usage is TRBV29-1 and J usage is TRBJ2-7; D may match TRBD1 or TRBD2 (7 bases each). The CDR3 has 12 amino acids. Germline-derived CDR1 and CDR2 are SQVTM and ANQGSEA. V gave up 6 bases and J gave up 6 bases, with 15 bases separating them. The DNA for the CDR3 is TGCAGCGTCTTGACAGGGAGGGGCGAGCAGTACTTC. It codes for CSVLTGRGEQYF.

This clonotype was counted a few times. In DNA form, the CDR3 reads TGTGCCATCAGTGAGTCTCCAGGCGCTGGAAACACCATATATTTT. Its translation is CAISESPGAGNTIYF. The V call is TRBV10-3, the J call TRBJ1-3; D gene ambiguous. From germline, CDR1 is ENHRY and CDR2 SYGVKD. The CDR3 loop spans 15 amino acids. Trimming stripped 0 bases from V and 2 bases from J, with 8 bases between.

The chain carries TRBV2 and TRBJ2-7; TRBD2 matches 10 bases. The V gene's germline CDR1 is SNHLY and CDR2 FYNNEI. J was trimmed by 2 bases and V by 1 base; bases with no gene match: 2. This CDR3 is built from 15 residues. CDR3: CASSEGLAGAYEQYF. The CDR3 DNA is TGTGCCAGCAGTGAAGGGCTAGCGGGAGCCTACGAGCAGTACTTC.